These T cell receptor beta chains were read from a single sample in a study of blood T cell repertoires in COVID-19. The data were produced by immunoSEQ multiplex PCR, yet TCRdb's version contains in-frame clones alone and is incomplete. The repertoire holds about 280,000 clones, with roughly 86% as singletons. The sequencing input was peripheral blood. These receptors were obtained from a woman between 25 and 40 years old with COVID-19, enrolled during active disease. Each CDR3 is given with its conserved first and last residue. Fields, in order: D gene, J gene, clone size, V gene, CDR3 protein, CDR3 DNA. A D gene is named only where the DNA matches it firmly. Part of the rows lack a size; the others show once, few, many or a class for expanded clones.

TRBD1,TRBJ2-3,-,TRBV19,CASSIVKGGEDTQYF,TGTGCCAGTAGTATCGTTAAAGGGGGCGAAGATACGCAGTATTTT
-,TRBJ2-1,-,TRBV5-1,CASSLTGPFFDEQFF,TGCGCCAGCAGCTTGACAGGCCCTTTTTTCGATGAGCAGTTCTTC
-,TRBJ2-6,-,TRBV7-9,CASSPPPVGSGANVLTF,TGTGCCAGCAGTCCCCCCCCCGTCGGCTCTGGGGCCAACGTCCTGACTTTC
TRBD1,TRBJ2-7,-,TRBV28,CASSLGPTGSVLIAYEQYF,TGTGCCAGCAGTTTAGGCCCGACAGGGAGCGTGTTAATAGCCTACGAGCAGTACTTC
TRBD2,TRBJ2-5,few,TRBV28,CASKTPSGGPVYF,TGTGCCAGCAAGACCCCTAGCGGGGGGCCCGTGTACTTC
-,TRBJ2-7,-,TRBV28,CASSLGGIYEQYF,TGTGCCAGCAGTTTAGGGGGGATCTACGAGCAGTACTTC
-,TRBJ1-5,-,TRBV5-8,CASSPFRGSNQPQHF,TGTGCCAGCAGCCCTTTCAGGGGAAGCAATCAGCCCCAGCATTTT
TRBD1,TRBJ1-6,-,TRBV18,CASSLSITGESPLHF,TGTGCCAGCTCACTTTCCATTACAGGGGAATCACCCCTCCACTTT
-,TRBJ1-3,-,TRBV24-1,CATHEAGYPGNTIYF,TGTGCCACCCATGAGGCGGGGTACCCTGGAAACACCATATATTTT
-,TRBJ1-1,-,TRBV6-1,CASSELERGRLNTEAFF,TGTGCCAGCAGTGAATTAGAAAGGGGCAGACTGAACACTGAAGCTTTCTTT
-,TRBJ2-1,-,TRBV19,CASSIGGGRNEQFF,TGTGCCAGTAGTATAGGGGGGGGCAGGAATGAGCAGTTCTTC
TRBD2,TRBJ2-3,-,TRBV29-1,CSVDNGGSTDTQYF,TGCAGCGTTGATAACGGGGGGAGCACAGATACGCAGTATTTT
-,TRBJ2-3,once,TRBV12-5,CASGLDPIGQYF,TGTGCTAGTGGTTTGGACCCGATCGGGCAGTATTTT
TRBD1,TRBJ1-2,-,TRBV5-6,CASSLTGTASGYTF,TGTGCCAGCAGCTTAACCGGGACAGCGTCTGGCTACACCTTC
-,TRBJ1-5,-,TRBV10-1,CASSGRGDQPQHF,TGCGCCAGCAGTGGACGAGGTGATCAGCCCCAGCATTTT
TRBD1,TRBJ1-5,-,TRBV19,CASLLTGQGSNQPQHF,TGTGCCAGCTTGTTAACTGGACAGGGGAGCAATCAGCCCCAGCATTTT
-,TRBJ2-7,-,TRBV28,CASSWAGNYEQYF,TGTGCCAGCAGTTGGGCGGGGAACTACGAGCAGTACTTC
-,TRBJ1-3,-,TRBV27,CASSPTGASGNTIYF,TGTGCCAGCAGCCCTACAGGCGCCTCTGGAAACACCATATATTTT
-,TRBJ2-3,-,TRBV2,CASRGGWSEAADTQYF,TGTGCCAGCAGGGGTGGTTGGAGTGAAGCGGCAGATACGCAGTATTTT
TRBD2,TRBJ2-1,once,TRBV18,CASSLLSGGGYNEQFF,TGTGCCAGCTCACTCCTTAGCGGGGGGGGATACAATGAGCAGTTCTTC
-,TRBJ1-2,-,TRBV4-1,CASSQVLRNSNYGYTF,TGCGCCAGCAGCCAAGTCTTGAGGAATTCTAACTATGGCTACACCTTC
-,TRBJ1-2,-,TRBV11-2,CASSLTGSGGYTF,TGTGCCAGCAGCTTGACAGGTTCTGGAGGCTACACCTTC
TRBD2,TRBJ2-4,-,TRBV7-2,CASSFRGGQDIQYF,TGTGCCAGCAGCTTTCGGGGGGGCCAGGACATTCAGTACTTC
-,TRBJ1-4,-,TRBV7-2,CASSVNRASNEKLFF,TGTGCCAGCAGCGTAAACAGGGCGTCTAATGAAAAACTGTTTTTT
-,TRBJ1-5,-,TRBV18,CASSPEHGEAPQPQHF,TGTGCCAGCTCACCGGAACACGGAGAGGCTCCCCAGCCCCAGCATTTT
-,TRBJ1-5,once,TRBV12-5,CASGEGFQPQHF,TGTGCTAGTGGGGAGGGGTTTCAGCCCCAGCATTTT
TRBD1,TRBJ1-2,-,TRBV20-1,CSAQGNGYTF,TGCAGTGCACAGGGGAATGGCTACACCTTC
-,TRBJ1-6,-,TRBV9,CASSVGGAEYNSPLHF,TGTGCCAGCAGCGTAGGTGGGGCAGAATATAATTCACCCCTCCACTTT
TRBD1,TRBJ1-2,-,TRBV10-2,CASSGQGANYGYTF,TGCGCCAGCAGCGGACAGGGGGCTAACTATGGCTACACCTTC
-,TRBJ2-6,-,TRBV2,CARGRPLIDVLTF,TGTGCCAGGGGGAGACCCTTGATCGACGTCCTGACTTTC
TRBD2,TRBJ2-1,-,TRBV7-6,CASSFLAGGRDEQFF,TGTGCCAGCAGCTTCCTAGCGGGGGGCCGCGATGAGCAGTTCTTC
TRBD2,TRBJ2-3,-,TRBV6-5,CASGRLAGVADTQYF,TGTGCCAGCGGCAGACTAGCGGGGGTTGCAGATACGCAGTATTTT
TRBD1,TRBJ1-6,once,TRBV6-6,CASSRRYPGGVNSPLHF,TGTGCCAGCAGTCGACGTTACCCAGGGGGTGTTAATTCACCCCTCCACTTT
-,TRBJ1-5,-,TRBV5-1,CASSLIGGSPQHF,TGCGCCAGCAGCTTGATCGGGGGGAGTCCCCAGCATTTT
-,TRBJ2-1,-,TRBV27,CASSLNGGGLGEQFF,TGTGCCAGCAGTTTAAATGGGGGCGGCCTCGGGGAGCAGTTCTTC
-,TRBJ1-5,-,TRBV27,CASSPSWGDSNQPQHF,TGTGCCAGCAGTCCCTCGTGGGGGGATAGCAATCAGCCCCAGCATTTT
TRBD2,TRBJ2-3,-,TRBV9,CASSPFGGVDTQYF,TGTGCCAGCAGCCCATTTGGGGGGGTGGATACGCAGTATTTT
-,TRBJ1-1,-,TRBV2,CASSVSGKVADTEAFF,TGTGCCAGCAGTGTGTCAGGGAAGGTCGCGGACACTGAAGCTTTCTTT
TRBD2,TRBJ2-7,-,TRBV2,CASSEAPLAGYEQYF,TGTGCCAGCAGTGAAGCCCCCCTAGCGGGCTACGAGCAGTACTTC
-,TRBJ1-1,-,TRBV7-8,CASSLSYQVAFF,TGTGCCAGCAGCTTATCCTACCAGGTAGCTTTCTTT
-,TRBJ1-1,once,TRBV29-1,CSAGGRGGEEAFF,TGCAGCGCTGGAGGGCGCGGAGGCGAAGAAGCTTTCTTT
TRBD1,TRBJ1-2,-,TRBV7-9,CASSLDRGVRGYTF,TGTGCCAGCAGCTTAGACAGGGGTGTTCGTGGCTACACCTTC
-,TRBJ2-5,few,TRBV4-1,CASSQDRGIQETQYF,TGCGCCAGCAGCCAAGATAGGGGAATCCAAGAGACCCAGTACTTC
-,TRBJ1-2,once,TRBV19,CASHSDGVDYGYTF,TGTGCCAGTCACTCGGACGGGGTCGACTATGGCTACACCTTC
-,TRBJ2-4,-,TRBV25-1,CASSPPGSWNIQYF,TGTGCCAGCAGTCCCCCGGGGAGTTGGAACATTCAGTACTTC
-,TRBJ2-3,once,TRBV2,CASTLLFRDTQYF,TGTGCCAGCACCCTTCTGTTCCGGGATACGCAGTATTTT
TRBD2,TRBJ2-5,-,TRBV7-9,CASSGERGGQETQYF,TGTGCCAGCAGCGGGGAGCGGGGGGGCCAAGAGACCCAGTACTTC
TRBD1,TRBJ2-7,-,TRBV7-2,CASSLEGASPYEQYF,TGTGCCAGCAGCTTAGAGGGGGCCAGTCCCTACGAGCAGTACTTC
-,TRBJ2-2,-,TRBV6-6,CASSYGGGLDGELFF,TGTGCCAGCAGTTACGGTGGGGGGTTGGACGGGGAGCTGTTTTTT
-,TRBJ1-2,-,TRBV6-5,CASSMRDYGYTF,TGTGCCAGCAGTATGAGAGACTATGGCTACACCTTC
-,TRBJ2-5,few,TRBV5-1,CASSKGLDYETQYF,TGCGCCAGCAGCAAGGGACTGGATTATGAGACCCAGTACTTC
-,TRBJ2-6,-,TRBV28,CASSFSFVTRGANVLTF,TGTGCCAGCAGTTTCTCTTTCGTTACGCGGGGGGCCAACGTCCTGACTTTC
TRBD1,TRBJ2-7,-,TRBV7-9,CASSLPRGTGYYEQYF,TGTGCCAGCAGCCTCCCGCGGGGGACAGGGTACTACGAGCAGTACTTC
-,TRBJ1-1,-,TRBV6-5,CASSGEGNTEAFF,TGTGCCAGCAGCGGGGAGGGGAACACTGAAGCTTTCTTT
-,TRBJ2-7,-,TRBV4-1,CASSQGGQSYEQYF,TGCGCCAGCAGCCAAGGGGGCCAGTCCTACGAGCAGTACTTC